A single sample gave rise to the 10 T cell receptor beta chains below, sequenced in a study of cytomegalovirus exposure and HLA in healthy donors. 13 Jbeta primers and 60 Vbeta primers were used for the PCR. TCRdb keeps only in-frame clones here, not all; method: immunoSEQ multiplex PCR. The sample yields around 150,000 clones, around three quarters seen once. The sample taken for sequencing was PBMCs. The receptors were gathered from a woman in her thirties or forties in good health and CMV-seronegative.

This clone was seen a handful of times. The chain joins TRBV6-5 to TRBJ1-2; D remains ambiguous. Trimming took 0 bases from V and 7 from J, leaving 12 bases between them. CDR3 length: 14 amino acids. Germline lookup yields CDR1 MNHEY and CDR2 SVGAGI. CDR3 in amino acids: CASSYSMVGSGYTF. CDR3 DNA sequence: TGTGCCAGCAGTTACTCCATGGTGGGCTCTGGCTACACCTTC.

This clone was detected only a few times. The V gene is TRBV27, the J gene TRBJ2-4, with 8 bases fitting TRBD1. After removal of 8 bases from V and 5 bases from J, the junction contained 8 bases not matched to a gene. Germline-derived CDR1 and CDR2 are MNHEY and SMNVEV (reference sequence). CDR3 size: 14 residues. CDR3 sequence reads: CASARGTGQNIQYF. The CDR3 DNA follows: TGTGCCAGCGCAAGGGGGACAGGTCAAAACATTCAGTACTTC.

In DNA form, the CDR3 reads TGCGCCAGCAGCTTGGAAGGCAGGAAGTATGGCTACACCTTC. It translates to CASSLEGRKYGYTF. The chain carries TRBV5-1 and TRBJ1-2; D remains ambiguous. CDR1 and CDR2 from the germline V gene are SGHRS and YFSETQ. The CDR3 loop spans 14 amino acids. The ends were cut back, 0 bases at V and 5 bases at J, with 11 bases in the middle.

The J gene is TRBJ1-1, the V gene TRBV19; the D gene is possibly TRBD1 (5 bases). The V end lost 7 bases, the J end lost 2 bases, and 11 bases lay between the germline ends. The CDR3 is 13 amino acids. Germline V gene lookup returns CDR1 LNHDA and CDR2 SQIVND (reference sequence). The chain's CDR3 is CASIRGTNTEAFF. For the CDR3, the DNA is TGTGCCAGTATCCGGGGGACCAACACTGAAGCTTTCTTT.

The chain has TRBV6-6 and TRBJ1-1; 7 bases fit TRBD1. The CDR3 runs to 16 residues. The V and J ends lost 5 bases and 4 bases, in that order; junction bases with no gene match: 13. The germline V gene encodes CDR1 MNHNY and CDR2 SVGAGI (reference sequence). CDR3 sequence reads: CASSPYEGGAFTEAFF. The CDR3 DNA reads TGTGCCAGCAGTCCCTACGAAGGGGGCGCTTTCACTGAAGCTTTCTTT.

The table lists this clone with a count of one. In DNA form, the CDR3 reads TGTGCCAGCCATAAAACAGGGGATAATGGCTACACCTTC. Translation gives CASHKTGDNGYTF. The rearrangement uses TRBV2 and TRBJ1-2; 7 nucleotides align to TRBD1. This CDR3 has 13 residues. With 8 bases clipped from V and 6 bases from J, the junction kept 9 bases outside the gene matches. Germline V gene sequence: CDR1 SNHLY, CDR2 FYNNEI.

This clone was picked up a small number of times. The chain carries TRBV5-6 and TRBJ1-1; D possibly corresponds to TRBD1 (6 bases). Germline V gives CDR1 SGHDT, CDR2 YYEEEE. CDR3 size: 17 residues. Trimming left V 1 base short and J 0 bases short, with 16 bases between. The CDR3 region has the DNA TGTGCCAGCAGCTTGTTGAATACGGACAGCATGAACACTGAAGCTTTCTTT. Translation gives CASSLLNTDSMNTEAFF. Supplemented by reference TRBV5-6 and TRBJ1-1, the full variable domain reads DAGVTQSPTHLIKTRGQQVTLRCSPKSGHDTVSWYQQALGQGPQFIFQYYEEEERQRGNFPDRFSGHQFPNYSSELNVNALLLGDSALYLCASSLLNTDSMNTEAFFGQGTRLTVV.

The chain has TRBV14 and TRBJ1-2; 10 bases map to TRBD1. The CDR3 contains 14 residues. Germline CDR1 and CDR2: SGHDN and FVKESK. Trimming cost V 1 base and J 8 bases; bases outside gene matches: 4. CDR3 amino acids: CASSQVRTGGGYTF. CDR3 DNA: TGTGCCAGCAGCCAAGTACGGACAGGGGGAGGCTACACCTTC.

The chain combines TRBV25-1 with TRBJ2-7; TRBD1 matches at 10 bases. The CDR3 totals 15 residues. CDR1 MGHDK and CDR2 SYGVNS come from the germline V gene. Trimming took 2 bases from V and 4 from J; bases not matched to a gene: 5. Here the CDR3 DNA reads TGTGCCAGCAGTGAACCGGGACAGGGGTCGTACGAGCAGTACTTC. It specifies CASSEPGQGSYEQYF.

V and J are TRBV5-1 and TRBJ1-1; unclear D gene. V dropped 1 base and J dropped 5 bases, with 12 bases sitting between them. The CDR3 has 14 amino acids. Germline CDR1 is SGHRS and CDR2 is YFSETQ. The CDR3 DNA sequence: TGCGCCAGCAGCTTGATTCCGGGAGGGACTGAAGCTTTCTTT. It translates to CASSLIPGGTEAFF.